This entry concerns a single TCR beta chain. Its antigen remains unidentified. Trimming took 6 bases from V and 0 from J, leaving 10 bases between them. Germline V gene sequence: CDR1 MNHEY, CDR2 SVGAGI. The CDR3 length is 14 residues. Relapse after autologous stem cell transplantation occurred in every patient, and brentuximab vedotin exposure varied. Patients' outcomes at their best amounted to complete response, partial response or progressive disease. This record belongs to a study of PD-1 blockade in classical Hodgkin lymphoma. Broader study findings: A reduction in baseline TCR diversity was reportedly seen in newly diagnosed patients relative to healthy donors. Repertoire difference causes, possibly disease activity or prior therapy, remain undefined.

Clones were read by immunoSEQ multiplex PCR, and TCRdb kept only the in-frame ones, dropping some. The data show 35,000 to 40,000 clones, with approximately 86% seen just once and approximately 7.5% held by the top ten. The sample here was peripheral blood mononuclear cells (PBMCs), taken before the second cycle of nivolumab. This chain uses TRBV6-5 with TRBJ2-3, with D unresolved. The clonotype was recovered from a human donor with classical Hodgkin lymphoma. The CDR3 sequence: CASSFWQSTDTQYF. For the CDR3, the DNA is TGTGCCAGCAGCTTCTGGCAAAGCACAGATACGCAGTATTTT.